Listed below are T cell receptor beta chains from one sample, sequenced in a study of shared clonotypes between healthy human individuals. Using immunoSEQ multiplex PCR, the repertoire was profiled, and TCRdb retains in-frame clones only, with some absent. The data hold under 700,000 clones, with 95% observed a single time. The specimen sequenced was naive CD8+ T cells sorted from blood. The receptors were gathered from a woman aged 25 to 45 in good health. Each CDR3 is given with its conserved first and last residue. A D gene is named only where the DNA matches it firmly. Only some rows state a clone size, as once, few, many or a class for expanded clones.

J gene | clone size | V gene | D gene | CDR3 DNA | CDR3 protein
TRBJ1-4 | once | TRBV28 | . | TGTGCCAGCACCAAAGGGGGATCCAAGTACGAAAAACTGTTTTTT | CASTKGGSKYEKLFF
TRBJ2-5 | . | TRBV2 | . | TGTGCCAGCAGTGATAATTACCTTTTGGAGACCCAGTACTTC | CASSDNYLLETQYF
TRBJ2-1 | once | TRBV11-1 | TRBD2 | TGTGCCAGCAGCGACGGACTAGCGGGAGGCAATGAGCAGTTCTTC | CASSDGLAGGNEQFF
TRBJ1-1 | . | TRBV28 | TRBD1 | TGTGCCAGCAGTCTCTTCAGGGGGGCCCACACTGAAGCTTTCTTT | CASSLFRGAHTEAFF
TRBJ1-1 | . | TRBV6-5 | . | TGTGCCAGCAGTGTTCAGGGAGAAGGCGGCACTGAAGCTTTCTTT | CASSVQGEGGTEAFF
TRBJ1-2 | . | TRBV9 | . | TGTGCCAGCAGCGGACAATTCGGCTACACCTTC | CASSGQFGYTF
TRBJ2-7 | . | TRBV7-9 | TRBD2 | TGTGCCAGCAGCTTACTAGCGGGCGAGCAGTACTTC | CASSLLAGEQYF
TRBJ1-5 | . | TRBV30 | TRBD1 | TGTGCCTGGAGTGCGGGACAGGGCAATCAGCCCCAGCATTTT | CAWSAGQGNQPQHF
TRBJ2-5 | . | TRBV27 | TRBD2 | TGTGCCAGCAGTTTATCGGGTAGCGGGTACCAAGAGACCCAGTACTTC | CASSLSGSGYQETQYF
TRBJ2-1 | . | TRBV4-1 | TRBD1 | TGCGCCAGCAGCCCCGCAACAGGGGTGGCCTACAATGAGCAGTTCTTC | CASSPATGVAYNEQFF
TRBJ1-2 | . | TRBV27 | . | TGTGCCAGCAGTTTGGGCCCGAGCTCAGGGTATGGCTACACCTTC | CASSLGPSSGYGYTF
TRBJ2-7 | . | TRBV28 | . | TGTGCCAGCAGTTTATCAATCCCTTTAGGATTAAAGGAGTACGAGCAGTACTTC | CASSLSIPLGLKEYEQYF
TRBJ1-1 | . | TRBV7-9 | . | TGTGCCAGCAGCTTACCCGGGATTGAAGCTTTCTTT | CASSLPGIEAFF
TRBJ2-1 | . | TRBV30 | . | TGTGCCTGGAGTGGATACGGGACAAACAATGAGCAGTTCTTC | CAWSGYGTNNEQFF
TRBJ2-1 | . | TRBV13 | . | TGTGCCAGCAGCTTGGAGGGGGACAGCTACAATGAGCAGTTCTTC | CASSLEGDSYNEQFF
TRBJ2-7 | . | TRBV6-5 | TRBD2 | TGTGCCAGCAGCCAACTAGCGGGAGCCGACTACGAGCAGTACTTC | CASSQLAGADYEQYF
TRBJ1-2 | . | TRBV5-1 | . | TGCGCCAGCAGCCATACGACGGGGGGCGCTGGAAAAAATGGCTACACCTTC | CASSHTTGGAGKNGYTF
TRBJ2-7 | . | TRBV7-9 | TRBD2 | TGTGCCAGCAGCCCAGCGGGAGGACCCTACGAGCAGTACTTC | CASSPAGGPYEQYF
TRBJ1-1 | . | TRBV28 | . | TGTGCCAGCAGCACTCCTGGTGGTGTCACTGAAGCTTTCTTT | CASSTPGGVTEAFF
TRBJ1-5 | . | TRBV25-1 | . | TGTGCCAGCAGTGAATATGCCCATGAGCCCCAGCATTTT | CASSEYAHEPQHF
TRBJ2-3 | . | TRBV27 | . | TGTGCCAGCAGTCCCCCACAGTTTCCAGATACGCAGTATTTT | CASSPPQFPDTQYF
TRBJ2-1 | . | TRBV13 | . | TGTGCCAGCAGCTTCACGGCTAGCAATGAGCAGTTCTTC | CASSFTASNEQFF
TRBJ1-5 | . | TRBV28 | . | TGTGCCAGCAGTTTGTTGACAGGCTATAGCAATCAGCCCCAGCATTTT | CASSLLTGYSNQPQHF
TRBJ2-2 | . | TRBV29-1 | . | TGCAGCGCTACACCAGGGGGGACCGGGGAGCTGTTTTTT | CSATPGGTGELFF
TRBJ2-1 | . | TRBV5-6 | . | TGTGCCAGCAGCTCAGATCTAGGGGCCTACAATGAGCAGTTCTTC | CASSSDLGAYNEQFF
TRBJ1-1 | . | TRBV27 | . | TGTGCCAGTACCGGGGGGAACACTGAAGCTTTCTTT | CASTGGNTEAFF
TRBJ2-7 | . | TRBV5-6 | . | TGTGCCAGCAGCTTGATTGGGGAGTATGGGTCCTACGAGCAGTACTTC | CASSLIGEYGSYEQYF
TRBJ2-5 | . | TRBV28 | TRBD2 | TGTGCCAGCAGCCTAGCGGGAGGCTTTCGGGAGACCCAGTACTTC | CASSLAGGFRETQYF
TRBJ2-7 | . | TRBV19 | TRBD2 | TGTGCCAGTAGGCCCGGGACTAGCGGCACCTACGAGCAGTACTTC | CASRPGTSGTYEQYF
TRBJ2-7 | . | TRBV13 | . | TGTGCCAGCAGCCAAACAAGCTCCTACGAGCAGTACTTC | CASSQTSSYEQYF
TRBJ1-2 | . | TRBV18 | . | TGTGCCAGCTCACCACTTGGTGAGGAGGCCTATGGCTACACCTTC | CASSPLGEEAYGYTF
TRBJ1-5 | . | TRBV27 | TRBD1 | TGTGCCAGCAGTATGGGGACAGGGTTTAGCAATCAGCCCCAGCATTTT | CASSMGTGFSNQPQHF
TRBJ1-2 | . | TRBV27 | . | TGTGCCAGCAGTTCCGGGATTAACTATGGCTACACCTTC | CASSSGINYGYTF
TRBJ1-3 | . | TRBV19 | . | TGTGCCAGTAGCACTACAGAGCTGTCTGGAAACACCATATATTTT | CASSTTELSGNTIYF
TRBJ2-7 | . | TRBV5-1 | TRBD2 | TGCGCCAGCAGCTTATTCTCTAGCGGGAACTACGAGCAGTACTTC | CASSLFSSGNYEQYF
TRBJ1-5 | . | TRBV30 | . | TGTGCCTGGAGCCCCAGGAGTAGCAATCAGCCCCAGCATTTT | CAWSPRSSNQPQHF
TRBJ1-2 | . | TRBV9 | . | TGTGCCAGCAGCGTAAGCAGAACCTATGGCTACACCTTC | CASSVSRTYGYTF
TRBJ2-1 | . | TRBV27 | TRBD2 | TGTGCCGTTCGGACGGGAGGGCCGAATGAGCAGTTCTTC | CAVRTGGPNEQFF
TRBJ2-7 | . | TRBV5-1 | TRBD1 | TGCGCCAGCAGCTCCGTCGAGACCGGGACAGCCCCGAACGAGCAGTACTTC | CASSSVETGTAPNEQYF
TRBJ1-2 | . | TRBV11-2 | . | TGTGCCAGCAGCTACCAGTACTATGGCTACACCTTC | CASSYQYYGYTF
TRBJ2-1 | . | TRBV7-2 | . | TGTGCCAGCAGCTCCCGGGAAAGCTACAATGAGCAGTTCTTC | CASSSRESYNEQFF
TRBJ2-4 | . | TRBV7-9 | TRBD2 | TGTGCCAGCAGCTCGTGGGAGGGATTAGCCAAAAACATTCAGTACTTC | CASSSWEGLAKNIQYF
TRBJ2-7 | . | TRBV27 | . | TGTGCCAGCAGTTTATCGAGGGGAGTATACGAGCAGTACTTC | CASSLSRGVYEQYF
TRBJ1-5 | once | TRBV19 | . | TGTGCCAGTAGCAATTTCAGGGGAGGGAATCAGCCCCAGCATTTT | CASSNFRGGNQPQHF
TRBJ1-5 | . | TRBV15 | . | TGTGCCACCAGCAGAGATCAGAGGGGGAGCAATCAGCCCCAGCATTTT | CATSRDQRGSNQPQHF
TRBJ2-1 | . | TRBV19 | TRBD2 | TGTGCCAGTACCTTAGCGGGAGTCAGTGAGCAGTTCTTC | CASTLAGVSEQFF
TRBJ2-7 | . | TRBV28 | TRBD1 | TGTGCCAGCACCCCAACCCACAGGGGAAGCTACGAGCAGTACTTC | CASTPTHRGSYEQYF
TRBJ2-7 | . | TRBV11-2 | TRBD2 | TGTGCCAGCAGCTCAGGCGCTGGACTAGCGGGCGAGCAGTACTTC | CASSSGAGLAGEQYF
TRBJ2-7 | . | TRBV28 | . | TGTGCCAGCAGTTTAAGTGGACAGAAATACGAGCAGTACTTC | CASSLSGQKYEQYF
TRBJ1-1 | . | TRBV28 | . | TGTGCCAGCAGTAAGACACCGAACACTGAAGCTTTCTTT | CASSKTPNTEAFF
TRBJ2-2 | . | TRBV5-1 | TRBD1 | TGCGCCAGCACCCCTAGGACCCGGGACAGGGGCCACACCGGGGAGCTGTTTTTT | CASTPRTRDRGHTGELFF
TRBJ2-7 | few | TRBV13 | TRBD1 | TGTGCCAGCAGCTGGGGACAGGGGGCCTACGAGCAGTACTTC | CASSWGQGAYEQYF
TRBJ2-7 | . | TRBV7-2 | . | TGTGCCAGCAGCACAGGGAGAGTGGGAACCCACGAGCAGTACTTC | CASSTGRVGTHEQYF
TRBJ2-1 | . | TRBV7-2 | TRBD2 | TGTGCCAGCAGCCGAGGGGCTAGCGGTTACAATGAGCAGTTCTTC | CASSRGASGYNEQFF
TRBJ1-1 | . | TRBV19 | TRBD1 | TGTGCCAGTAAGTGGACAGGGAACACTGAAGCTTTCTTT | CASKWTGNTEAFF
TRBJ2-7 | . | TRBV9 | . | TGTGCCAGCAGTCCGGGACGGGCTACCTACGAGCAGTACTTC | CASSPGRATYEQYF
TRBJ1-1 | . | TRBV19 | . | TGTGCCAGTAAGGTAGTGGGGGGCACTGAAGCTTTCTTT | CASKVVGGTEAFF
TRBJ2-7 | . | TRBV6-5 | . | TGTGCCAGCAGTTACCCTGGGGGCTACGAGCAGTACTTC | CASSYPGGYEQYF
TRBJ1-1 | . | TRBV7-9 | . | TGTGCCAGCAGCTTTATATCAGGGAACACTGAAGCTTTCTTT | CASSFISGNTEAFF
TRBJ2-6 | . | TRBV30 | . | TGTGCCTGGAACCCAGGCTCTGGGGCCAACGTCCTGACTTTC | CAWNPGSGANVLTF